These T cell receptor beta chains were read from a single sample in a study of T cell repertoires in cytomegalovirus infection. Via MiXCR, TCRdb re-called the reads, giving one row per CDR3 protein. The data contain about 900,000 distinct CDR3 sequences, around 30% of them singletons. Antigens for these TCRs are unknown. Sequencing used cultured CD8+ T cells from PBMCs, obtained from culture after CMV antigen stimulation. Receptors originate from a human donor in good health (CMV status not recorded). Some clones in this sample may be carry-over from other donors' samples. The CDR3 runs from the conserved cysteine through the conserved F or W. Each record gives: D gene, V gene, J gene, clone size, CDR3 DNA, CDR3 protein. A D gene is named only where the DNA matches it firmly. Expanded clones get a size class; other rows say once, few or many, or leave the size out.

D: TRBD1; V: TRBV13; J: TRBJ1-5; size: -; DNA: TGTGCCAGCAGCAACGGACAGGACGTTAATTTT; CDR3: CASSNGQDVNF
D: TRBD1; V: TRBV10-3; J: TRBJ1-6; size: many; DNA: TGTGCCATCAGACCGGGACAGGGATATAATTCACCCCTCCACTTT; CDR3: CAIRPGQGYNSPLHF
D: -; V: TRBV12-5; J: TRBJ1-5; size: many; DNA: TGTGCTAGTGGTTTGGTACCCCTTTTGCGGGATAGCAATCAGCCCCAGCATTTT; CDR3: CASGLVPLLRDSNQPQHF
D: -; V: TRBV27; J: TRBJ1-1; size: -; DNA: TGTGCCAGCAGTTTATCCCCAAAGACCACTGAAGCTTTCTTT; CDR3: CASSLSPKTTEAFF
D: -; V: TRBV20-1; J: TRBJ1-5; size: few; DNA: TGCAGTGCTAGACCCCGCGGAACCTACAATCAGCCCCAGCATTTT; CDR3: CSARPRGTYNQPQHF
D: -; V: TRBV3-1; J: TRBJ1-1; size: few; DNA: TGTGCCAGCAGCCAAGAGGGACGGGGGCCACCTGAAGCTTTCTTT; CDR3: CASSQEGRGPPEAFF
D: TRBD2; V: TRBV27; J: TRBJ2-3; size: few; DNA: TGTGCCAGCAAAACTAGCGGGGGGGCACCAGATACGCAGTATTTT; CDR3: CASKTSGGAPDTQYF
D: -; V: TRBV19; J: TRBJ1-1; size: -; DNA: TGTGCCAGTAGTATCCCCTCCTGGGGAGGTGGCGTTGAATCTTTCTTT; CDR3: CASSIPSWGGGVESFF
D: -; V: TRBV7-9; J: TRBJ2-1; size: few; DNA: TGTGCCAGCAGCCTTACTACAGGGAATGAGCAGTTCTTC; CDR3: CASSLTTGNEQFF
D: TRBD1; V: TRBV6-1; J: TRBJ2-2; size: -; DNA: TGTGCCAGCAGTGAACTGGAGACAGGGGTAACCGGGGAGCTGTTTTTT; CDR3: CASSELETGVTGELFF
D: -; V: TRBV27; J: TRBJ1-2; size: -; DNA: TGTGCCAGTTACACTGGTGCCTACTATGGCTACACCTTC; CDR3: CASYTGAYYGYTF
D: -; V: TRBV6-2/TRBV6-3; J: TRBJ2-1; size: -; DNA: TGTGCCAGCAGTTACCTCTTAAGGGGGAATGAGCAGTTCTTC; CDR3: CASSYLLRGNEQFF
D: TRBD2; V: TRBV6-1; J: TRBJ2-1; size: few; DNA: TGTGCCAGCAGCACCTGGGAGCGGGGGCCGGTCAATGAGCAGTTCTTC; CDR3: CASSTWERGPVNEQFF
D: TRBD2; V: TRBV10-3; J: TRBJ2-7; size: once; DNA: TGTGCCATCAGTGGATCGGGGACTAGCGACCACGAGCAGTACTTC; CDR3: CAISGSGTSDHEQYF
D: TRBD2; V: TRBV4-1; J: TRBJ2-3; size: few; DNA: TGCGCCAGCAGCGGGCCGGGGGGTGGCACAGATACGCAGTATTTT; CDR3: CASSGPGGGTDTQYF
D: TRBD1; V: TRBV7-9; J: TRBJ1-5; size: few; DNA: TGTGCCAGCAGCTACGGCGACAGGGGATTAGGCAATCAGCCCCAGCATTTT; CDR3: CASSYGDRGLGNQPQHF
D: -; V: TRBV24-1; J: TRBJ2-1; size: few; DNA: TGTGCCACCAGTGATAGCCGAGAGGGGTGGTACAATGAGCAGTTCTTC; CDR3: CATSDSREGWYNEQFF
D: TRBD1; V: TRBV7-2; J: TRBJ1-1; size: many; DNA: TGTGCCAGCAGCCCCCGGACAGGGGCGGGGAACACTGAAGCTTTCTTT; CDR3: CASSPRTGAGNTEAFF
D: -; V: TRBV27; J: TRBJ2-5; size: -; DNA: TGTGCCAGCAGTTCCCGACAGGCCATGAAAGAGACCCAGTACTTC; CDR3: CASSSRQAMKETQYF
D: -; V: TRBV7-9; J: TRBJ1-2; size: few; DNA: TGTGCCAGCAGCTTAGGGTCCACAGCTCGCATAGGCTACACCTTC; CDR3: CASSLGSTARIGYTF
D: TRBD2; V: TRBV24-1; J: TRBJ2-1; size: few; DNA: TGTGCCACCAGTGTGGCTAGCGGACGTGAGCAGTTCTTC; CDR3: CATSVASGREQFF
D: -; V: TRBV27; J: TRBJ2-2; size: once; DNA: TGTGCCAGCAGTCAGTATACAGGGCAGGCATCCGGGGAGCTGTTTTTT; CDR3: CASSQYTGQASGELFF
D: -; V: TRBV20-1; J: TRBJ1-1; size: few; DNA: TGCAGCCTTCCATGGAACACTGAAGCTTTCTTT; CDR3: CSLPWNTEAFF
D: TRBD1; V: TRBV19; J: TRBJ1-6; size: -; DNA: TGTGCCAGTAGTGCTCGCGGGACAGGGGACTCACCCCTCCACTTT; CDR3: CASSARGTGDSPLHF
D: -; V: TRBV7-9; J: TRBJ2-1; size: few; DNA: TGTGCCAGCAGCCACCTTGACACGAGCTCCTACAATGAGCAGTTCTTC; CDR3: CASSHLDTSSYNEQFF
D: TRBD1; V: TRBV4-2; J: TRBJ2-7; size: -; DNA: TGTGCCAGCAGCCGCGGGACAGGGATCGTCTACGAGCAGTACTTC; CDR3: CASSRGTGIVYEQYF
D: -; V: TRBV4-1; J: TRBJ1-5; size: -; DNA: TGCGCCAGCAGCCAAGATTGGGGGTGGAGCAATCAGCCCCAGCATTTT; CDR3: CASSQDWGWSNQPQHF
D: -; V: TRBV7-9; J: TRBJ1-2; size: many; DNA: TGTGCCAGCAGCCAAGACTCCGACAACTATGGCTACACCTTC; CDR3: CASSQDSDNYGYTF
D: -; V: TRBV6-5; J: TRBJ2-1; size: -; DNA: TGTGCCAGCAGTTACTCGGGGGGCAGGGCGTGGGCCTCCTACAATGAGCAGTTCTTC; CDR3: CASSYSGGRAWASYNEQFF
D: -; V: TRBV6-1; J: TRBJ2-5; size: -; DNA: TGTGCCAGCAGTGAACAGGGGCCTAGATTGGAGACCCAGTACTTC; CDR3: CASSEQGPRLETQYF
D: -; V: TRBV12-3/TRBV12-4; J: TRBJ1-3; size: -; DNA: TGTGCCAGTACAAAACTCGGGACCCCCTCTGGAAACACCATATATTTT; CDR3: CASTKLGTPSGNTIYF
D: TRBD2; V: TRBV11-2; J: TRBJ2-3; size: -; DNA: TGTGCCAGCAGCTTAGATATAGCGGGGGGCCCAGATACGCAGTATTTT; CDR3: CASSLDIAGGPDTQYF
D: -; V: TRBV7-9; J: TRBJ2-7; size: few; DNA: TGTGCCGGAATGGGGGACTTATCCTACGAGCAGTACTTC; CDR3: CAGMGDLSYEQYF
D: -; V: TRBV6-1; J: TRBJ1-1; size: few; DNA: TGTGCCAGCAGGAACGGTCTTCTGAACACTGAAGCTTTCTTT; CDR3: CASRNGLLNTEAFF
D: TRBD1; V: TRBV19; J: TRBJ1-4; size: -; DNA: TGTGCCAGTTTTTCGACAGGGTTTGGTGAAAAACTGTTTTTT; CDR3: CASFSTGFGEKLFF